This TCR beta chain was observed in a study of beta chain features in type 1 diabetes (dated by TCRdb to the late 2010s). Regarding the complete study: No differences in mean age, gender distribution, total cell number or subset yield were found between patients and healthy donors. Naive and central memory subsets were obtained from all 30 or so donors, but regulatory and stem cell-like memory subsets were isolated from only 8 patients and about 8 healthy donors. A total of 107,917,701 sorted cells were examined across all samples, and a strong correlation was observed between cell number per subset and RNA yield. In the study, recently diagnosed type 1 diabetes patients and matched healthy donors were compared on the TCRB repertoires of their sorted circulating CD4+ T cell subsets. Broad study findings and their caveats: Type 1 diabetes patients showed a moderate but significant shortening of TCRB CDR3 length in all four CD4+ subsets. Because small numbers of individuals were included in the HLA sub-analyses, any influence of HLA type on TCRB rearrangement was left unresolved. PCR might favor shorter templates, but patient and control samples were amplified and corrected together, so any skew would affect both groups equally. The naive, central memory and regulatory TCRB repertoires appeared to resemble one another more closely among patients than among healthy donors. Because cDNA was sequenced instead of genomic DNA, activated cells with high expression could be over-represented, although the groups did not differ in activation or CD3 levels. Patients with type 1 diabetes made fewer insertions and deleted more nucleotides at VDJ recombination sites, implying thymic rearrangement abnormalities.

This clone came up a few times. Its antigen remains unidentified. Per-base qualities were not stored, and no clone one base away is much larger. All of the isolated RNA was reverse transcribed with the High Capacity cDNA Reverse Transcription Kit, so expressed TCRB transcripts were sequenced. Naive, central memory and regulatory T cell samples underwent deep immunoSEQ sequencing, averaging around 3.6 million total reads per sample. Sorted cells were lysed in RLT buffer and RNA was extracted with DNase-treated RNeasy Micro or Mini kits, depending on cell number. Each cell subset was processed on its own to prevent cross-contamination, while patient and healthy donor samples were processed together. Using the immunoSEQ multiplex PCR, TCRB sequences were amplified from cDNA into 87-bp fragments spanning the CDR3 region. Sequencing of the amplicons was performed on the Illumina HiSeq platform. The source study handled its data this way. PCR bias was computationally corrected using synthetic template baselines, reads within Hamming distance 2 were collapsed, and singletons that could not be merged were discarded. Reads were aligned against IMGT so that V, D and J genes, CDR3 length and insertions or deletions at six rearrangement sites could be assigned. Within each subset, clonotype counts were normalized to sorted cell number, and only after that were true diversity and Gini coefficients computed with the tcR R package. The overlap coefficient, calculated on TCRB nucleotide sequences, was used to quantify repertoire sharing. Out-of-frame TCRB sequences from naive cells were analyzed to stand in for the pre-selection repertoire. TCRdb obtained this table from immuneACCESS and retained in-frame rearrangements with V and J assigned. These tables miss some clones; where compared with another copy, unresolved V genes account for less than half of the shortfall, and the remainder is unexplained. V and J calls and clone size come straight from that table; D and trimming were deduced from the DNA. The sample table contains under 450,000 clones; only one count was recorded for over 11% of them. The top ten hold 0.035% to 0.04% of the sample.

A single peripheral blood draw of approximately 120 mL on average was collected from each donor into heparinised tubes. Naive, central memory, regulatory and stem cell-like memory CD4+ T cells were sorted on a BD FACSAria II using a panel including CD45RO, CCR7, CD25, CD127, CD95 and CD27. Every sorted population had a purity above 98%. PBMCs were separated immediately by Lymphoprep density gradient centrifugation and were stained directly, without being cultured. So that batch effects would be minimized, each experiment stained and sorted samples in pairs, pairing one healthy donor with one patient. The CDR3 spans 14 residues, from the cysteine through the phenylalanine. The only DNA kept is the CDR3, 42 bases in frame from the first base. Via the germline V gene, CDR1 is MDHEN and CDR2 SYDVKM.

Sequencing was done on a sample of naive CD4+ T cells from blood. What the cell subset or site label conveys for this sample: true naive CD4+ T cells. The V and J genes are TRBV28 and TRBJ2-2, with TRBD1 perhaps the D gene, on 5 matching bases. The sequence was obtained from a man aged 25-45 years in good health. The sequenced DNA: TGTGTAACGAACGACCAGGGATCGGGCGGGGAGCTGTTTTTT. Its protein reads: CVTNDQGSGGELFF.